These 14 T cell receptor beta chains were all obtained from the same sample, sequenced in a study of identical twins. One entry per CDR3 protein, called by TCRdb with MiXCR from the 5' RACE reads. The data contain approximately 890,000 distinct CDR3 sequences, roughly 12% of them singletons. These sequences were also reported in another study, on yellow fever vaccine responses in identical twins.

Sequencing was carried out using PBMCs. Receptors were obtained from a woman aged 18-29 years in good health.

Ten or more counts support this clonotype. This sequence joins TRBV4-2 and TRBJ1-1; maybe TRBD1 (6 bases). With 0 bases removed from V and 6 bases from J, the gap between germline ends came to 26 bases. Germline CDR1 and CDR2: LGHNA and YNFKEQ. CDR3 length equals 19 residues. The CDR3 here is CASSQDEIDRLRPGPEAFF. The CDR3, as DNA: TGTGCCAGCAGCCAAGACGAAATAGACAGGTTGCGCCCTGGGCCTGAAGCTTTCTTT.

This clonotype has just a few counts. The gene calls are TRBV6-1 and TRBJ1-1; 8 positions agree with TRBD1. The CDR3 extends over 15 amino acids. Germline CDR1 and CDR2: MNHNS and SASEGT. Trimming cost V 7 bases and J 8 bases; bases outside gene matches: 15. CDR3 nucleotides: TGTGCCAGCACCCCTATAGCTACAGGGGGTCTCGAAGCTTTCTTT. Its translation is CASTPIATGGLEAFF.

This clonotype has ten or more counts. This chain uses TRBV10-3 with TRBJ2-5; D is unresolved. Germline lookup yields CDR1 ENHRY and CDR2 SYGVKD. Trimming cost V 5 bases and J 5 bases, with 12 bases left between them. The CDR3 spans 13 residues. CDR3 in amino acids: CAISQRDTETQYF. The CDR3 DNA reads as TGTGCCATCAGTCAAAGGGATACCGAGACCCAGTACTTC.

The V gene is TRBV10-3, the J gene TRBJ2-5, with 7 bases identical to TRBD1. The CDR3 totals 14 residues. Germline trimming cut 4 bases from V and 0 bases from J; bases unmatched to any gene: 2. Germline CDR1 reads ENHRY; CDR2 reads SYGVKD. The CDR3 DNA sequence: TGTGCCATCAGTGGGGGACAGTACCAAGAGACCCAGTACTTC. Its translation: CAISGGQYQETQYF.

This clonotype has ten or more counts. The chain couples TRBV11-1 to TRBJ2-1, with 7 nucleotides matching TRBD2. Germline V gene lookup returns CDR1 SGHAT and CDR2 FQDESV (reference sequence). The CDR3 sequence is 15 residues long. Trimming took 0 bases from V and 4 from J; bases not matched to a gene: 3. Written as DNA, the CDR3 is TGTGCCAGCAGCTTAGCAGCGGGGAAATACAATGAGCAGTTCTTC. It is translated as CASSLAAGKYNEQFF.

The chain recombines TRBV25-1 with TRBJ1-5; TRBD1 is a possible D gene (5 bases). The CDR3 is 13 amino acids. Trimming cost V 2 bases and J 6 bases, with 8 bases left between them. Germline V gene lookup returns CDR1 MGHDK and CDR2 SYGVNS. The CDR3: CASSEGGSQPQHF. For the CDR3, the DNA is TGTGCCAGCAGTGAAGGGGGAAGTCAGCCCCAGCATTTT.

V is TRBV2 and J is TRBJ2-1; 10 bases are shared with TRBD2. V lost 5 bases, J lost 7 bases, and 8 bases stayed unmatched. Germline-derived CDR1 and CDR2 are SNHLY and FYNNEI. This CDR3 has 15 amino acids. DNA of the CDR3: TGTGCCAGCAGTCCCGGGACTAGCGTTGTAAATGAGCAGTTCTTC. This gives the protein CASSPGTSVVNEQFF.

This clonotype occurred many times. The chain is built from TRBV7-2 and TRBJ2-1, with 9 bases that match TRBD2. The CDR3 has 16 residues. V lost 1 base, J lost 4 bases, and 5 bases stayed unmatched. Germline V gene lookup returns CDR1 SGHTA and CDR2 FQGNSA. The CDR3: CASSLVSSGAYNEQFF. DNA for the CDR3: TGTGCCAGCAGCTTAGTATCTAGCGGGGCTTACAATGAGCAGTTCTTC.

This clonotype has at least ten counts. The rearrangement links TRBV12-3 or TRBV12-4 to TRBJ1-3; D is unresolved. This CDR3 contains 15 residues. The V gene lost 2 bases and the J gene lost 4 bases, with 12 bases spanning the gap. The DNA of the CDR3 is TGTGCCAGCAGTTTAACTCGGGCGCTGGGAAACACCATATATTTT. Translating it yields CASSLTRALGNTIYF.

This clonotype was detected a few times. The chain employs TRBV6-1 and TRBJ2-1; 8 bases agree with TRBD2. Germline V gene lookup returns CDR1 MNHNS and CDR2 SASEGT. This CDR3 is built from 15 residues. With V trimmed by 6 bases and J by 6 bases, 10 bases remained unmatched. CDR3 protein: CASRLLSRGGNEQFF. The CDR3 region has the DNA TGTGCCAGCAGGCTCCTTTCACGGGGGGGCAATGAGCAGTTCTTC.

This clonotype was detected a few times. The genes are TRBV20-1 and TRBJ2-1; D might be TRBD2 (6 bases). Germline CDR1 DFQATT, CDR2 SNEGSKA (reference sequence). The V and J ends lost 3 bases and 8 bases respectively, with 17 bases between them. The CDR3 is 14 residues long. The CDR3 reads CSASRTITIYEQFF. The CDR3 DNA sequence: TGCAGTGCTAGCAGGACTATCACAATTTATGAGCAGTTCTTC.

The chain uses TRBV19 and TRBJ2-1, with D perhaps matching TRBD1 or TRBD2 (5 bases each). The CDR3 is 16 amino acids. From germline, CDR1 is LNHDA and CDR2 SQIVND (reference sequence). V lost 5 bases, J lost 1 base, and 15 bases lay in between. The CDR3 loop reads CASSAPGTHSYNEQFF. In DNA, the CDR3 is TGTGCCAGTAGTGCCCCCGGGACCCATTCCTACAATGAGCAGTTCTTC.

This clonotype was recorded a few times. The CDR3 region is CAISIGTEKETQYF. The CDR3 DNA is TGTGCCATCAGCATCGGGACAGAGAAAGAGACCCAGTACTTC. The V and J genes are TRBV10-3 and TRBJ2-5; 7 bases agree with TRBD1. The germline CDR1 and CDR2 sequences are ENHRY and SYGVKD. This CDR3 region has 14 residues. With 6 bases clipped from V and 3 bases from J, the junction kept 7 bases outside the gene matches.

This sequence joins TRBV2 and TRBJ2-1; 9 nucleotides align to TRBD1. The CDR3 spans 15 residues. Trimming took 6 bases from V and 7 from J; bases not matched to a gene: 10. From germline, CDR1 is SNHLY and CDR2 FYNNEI. As DNA, the CDR3 is TGTGCCAGCAGCCTACAGGGGGCAGTTGGAAATGAGCAGTTCTTC. It encodes CASSLQGAVGNEQFF.